These 30 T cell receptor beta chains were all obtained from the same sample, sequenced in a study of T cell repertoires in cytomegalovirus infection. TCRdb redid the calling of the reads with MiXCR, one entry per CDR3 protein. The sample includes 600,000 to 800,000 distinct CDR3 sequences, approximately 25% of them seen just once. Sequenced sample: CD8+ T cells from PBMCs. These receptors all come from a human donor in good health (CMV status not recorded). Some clones in this sample may be carry-over from other donors' samples.

The gene calls are TRBV7-2 and TRBJ2-1; D unclear. Germline lookup yields CDR1 SGHTA and CDR2 FQGNSA. This CDR3 contains 15 residues. V was cut by 3 bases and J by 5 bases, with 14 bases left in between. The CDR3 here is CASSLNGSPDNEQFF. CDR3 coding DNA: TGTGCCAGCAGCTTGAACGGAAGCCCAGACAATGAGCAGTTCTTC.

V gene TRBV18 combines with J gene TRBJ2-7; 8 nucleotides agree with TRBD1. Per germline, CDR1 KGHSH and CDR2 LQKENI. With V trimmed by 6 bases and J by 5 bases, 12 bases remained unmatched. The CDR3 spans 15 residues. The CDR3 sequence is CASSPDRGSLDEQYV. In DNA form, the CDR3 reads TGTGCCAGCTCTCCCGACAGGGGATCTCTGGACGAGCAGTACGTC.

The CDR3 coding sequence is TGCAGCGTTCATTTAGAGACCCAGTACTTC. As protein: CSVHLETQYF. V and J are TRBV29-1 and TRBJ2-5, with unresolved D. Per the germline V gene, CDR1 is SQVTM and CDR2 is ANQGSEA. The CDR3 is 10 residues long. Trimming removed 5 bases from V and 4 bases from J, with 5 bases in between.

V gene TRBV6-4 combines with J gene TRBJ1-1, with D unresolved. Germline values: CDR1 MRHNA, CDR2 SNTAGT. V dropped 3 bases and J dropped 8 bases, with 10 bases sitting between them. The CDR3 loop spans 12 amino acids. The CDR3 protein is CASSDRYREAFF. CDR3 nucleotides: TGTGCCAGCAGTGATCGGTATCGGGAAGCTTTCTTT.

This clonotype occurred a few times. The chain links TRBV14 to TRBJ1-2; a weak D match, TRBD1 (5 bases). Germline assignment: CDR1 SGHDN and CDR2 FVKESK. The CDR3 is 15 amino acids. V lost 0 bases and J lost 3, with 11 bases in between. Here the CDR3 reads CASSQDHRSYYGYTF. CDR3 sequence (DNA): TGTGCCAGCAGCCAAGATCACAGGTCTTACTATGGCTACACCTTC.

This clonotype showed up many times. The chain is built from TRBV7-9 and TRBJ1-2; D might be TRBD1 (5 bases). The ends were cut back, 5 bases at V and 8 bases at J, with 15 bases in the middle. This CDR3 is built from 13 residues. The germline gives CDR1 SEHNR, CDR2 FQNEAQ (reference sequence). CDR3: CASSPPGHTGYTF. The CDR3 DNA reads as TGTGCCAGCAGCCCACCCGGACATACAGGCTACACCTTC.

This clonotype was observed at least ten times. The chain recombines TRBV6-2 or TRBV6-3 with TRBJ1-5; 7 nucleotides line up with TRBD1. The CDR3 spans 17 residues. The germline gives CDR1 MNHEY, CDR2 SVGEGT. V was clipped by 0 bases and J by 7 bases; unmatched bases: 12. CDR3 protein: CASSYSKAGRGEQPQHF. The CDR3 nucleotides are TGTGCCAGCAGTTACTCGAAGGCCGGCAGGGGGGAACAGCCCCAGCATTTT.

This clonotype appeared many times. The chain has TRBV7-9 and TRBJ1-1; 9 nucleotides align to TRBD1. The J segment lost 1 base and the V segment lost 1 base, leaving 1 base of the junction unmatched. CDR3 length equals 15 residues. The germline V gene has CDR1 SEHNR and CDR2 FQNEAQ (reference sequence). The CDR3 DNA reads as TGTGCCAGCAGCTTAGGACAGGGGGAGAACACTGAAGCTTTCTTT. Residues: CASSLGQGENTEAFF.

The rearrangement links TRBV12-5 to TRBJ1-1; 7 bases line up with TRBD1. The CDR3 runs 14 residues. Germline CDR1 reads LGHNT; CDR2 reads FRNRAP. Trimming removed 5 bases from V and 5 bases from J; junction bases left unmatched: 8. The CDR3 DNA reads TGTGCTAGTGGTGGAGAGGGGGCGTTGACTGAAGCTTTCTTT. Protein product: CASGGEGALTEAFF.

This clonotype was observed a few times. The chain uses TRBV20-1 and TRBJ2-2; the D gene is possibly TRBD1 (5 bases). This CDR3 has 14 amino acids. Germline lookup yields CDR1 DFQATT and CDR2 SNEGSKA (reference sequence). With 4 bases removed from V and 3 bases from J, the gap between germline ends came to 12 bases. CDR3 sequence (DNA): TGCAGTGCTAAGTCAGGGATGGACACCGGGGAGCTGTTTTTT. Translated: CSAKSGMDTGELFF.

The chain is built from TRBV7-4 and TRBJ1-2; 10 bases line up with TRBD1. The germline V gene has CDR1 SGHVT and CDR2 SQSDAQ. The V segment lost 8 bases and the J segment 8 bases; nucleotides outside the gene matches: 8. There are 13 residues in the CDR3. The CDR3 DNA is TGTGCCAGCGCAGAGGGACAGGGGAGAGGCTACACCTTC. It is translated as CASAEGQGRGYTF.

This clonotype was observed many times. The V and J genes are TRBV7-8 and TRBJ2-5; D remains ambiguous. The CDR3 sequence is 12 residues long. Trimming pared 2 bases from V and 2 bases from J, leaving 3 bases between. Per germline, CDR1 SGHVS and CDR2 FQNEAQ. The CDR3 is CASSLRQETQYF. The CDR3 coding sequence is TGTGCCAGCAGCTTAAGACAAGAGACCCAGTACTTC.

V gene TRBV11-2 combines with J gene TRBJ2-3; D remains ambiguous. The J call may be in error: the DNA end matches TRBJ2-2 better. Germline V gene lookup returns CDR1 SGHAT and CDR2 FQNNGV. The CDR3 runs 14 residues. The CDR3 coding sequence is TGTGCCAGCAGCTTATTTGGCCTAAGGCCCACGCTGTTTTTT. Amino acids: CASSLFGLRPTLFF.

The sample holds a few counts of this clonotype. The V gene is TRBV7-3, the J gene TRBJ1-2; D not resolved. CDR3 size: 15 residues. Between the trimmed V and J ends, which lost 2 bases and 0 bases, there was a span of 10 bases. From germline, CDR1 is SGHTA and CDR2 FQGTGA. This chain's CDR3 is CASSLLQHPNYGYTF. Written as DNA, the CDR3 is TGTGCCAGCAGCTTACTCCAGCACCCTAACTATGGCTACACCTTC. Using reference TRBV7-3 and TRBJ1-2 for the parts outside the CDR3, the full variable domain is GAGVSQTPSNKVTEKGKYVELRCDPISGHTALYWYRQSLGQGPEFLIYFQGTGAADDSGLPNDRFFAVRPEGSVSTLKIQRTERGDSAVYLCASSLLQHPNYGYTFGSGTRLTVV.

This clonotype was counted between two and nine times. The chain combines TRBV5-1 with TRBJ1-1; D is possibly TRBD1 (6 bases). Trimming stripped 7 bases from V and 5 bases from J, with 15 bases between. The CDR3 has 13 residues. Germline V gene lookup returns CDR1 SGHRS and CDR2 YFSETQ. The CDR3 here is CASRGGAGTEAFF. In nucleotides, the CDR3 is TGCGCCAGCCGAGGGGGGGCAGGGACTGAAGCTTTCTTT. Drawing the rest from reference TRBV5-1 and TRBJ1-1, the complete variable domain is KAGVTQTPRYLIKTRGQQVTLSCSPISGHRSVSWYQQTPGQGLQFLFEYFSETQRNKGNFPGRFSGRQFSNSRSEMNVSTLELGDSALYLCASRGGAGTEAFFGQGTRLTVV.

This chain joins TRBV14 and TRBJ2-5; unclear D gene. There are 13 residues in the CDR3. The germline CDR1 and CDR2 sequences are SGHDN and FVKESK. The V end lost 2 bases, the J end lost 3 bases, and 7 bases lay between the germline ends. The CDR3 loop is CASSQIREETQYF. For the CDR3, the DNA is TGTGCCAGCAGCCAAATTCGGGAAGAGACCCAGTACTTC.

This clonotype has more than one count but fewer than ten. The rearrangement joins TRBV28 to TRBJ2-7; D may be TRBD2 (5 bases). CDR3 length equals 14 residues. Between the trimmed V and J ends, which lost 3 bases and 3 bases, there was a span of 12 bases. Germline CDR1 reads MDHEN; CDR2 reads SYDVKM. The CDR3 DNA is TGTGCCAGCAGTTTTTACGGGAACGGCTACGAGCAGTACTTC. Protein product: CASSFYGNGYEQYF. The whole variable domain, filled in from reference TRBV28 and TRBJ2-7, reads DVKVTQSSRYLVKRTGEKVFLECVQDMDHENMFWYRQDPGLGLRLIYFSYDVKMKEKGDIPEGYSVSREKKERFSLILESASTNQTSMYLCASSFYGNGYEQYFGPGTRLTVT.

The gene calls are TRBV10-3 and TRBJ2-5, with 7 nucleotides matching TRBD2. CDR1 and CDR2 from the germline V gene are ENHRY and SYGVKD. The CDR3 loop spans 14 amino acids. The V gene end was trimmed by 4 bases and the J gene end by 2 bases; junction bases not matched to a gene: 4. The chain's CDR3 is CAISAGTNQETQYF. CDR3 DNA: TGTGCCATCAGTGCCGGGACTAATCAAGAGACCCAGTACTTC.

V and J are TRBV10-3 and TRBJ2-3; D may be TRBD2 (5 bases). The V and J ends lost 6 bases and 2 bases respectively, with 18 bases between them. The CDR3 length is 16 residues. The germline V gene has CDR1 ENHRY and CDR2 SYGVKD. CDR3 loop: CAIRLWSGDSTDTQYF. CDR3 nucleotide sequence: TGTGCCATCAGACTGTGGAGCGGAGACTCCACAGATACGCAGTATTTT.

This clonotype has ten or more counts. The chain joins TRBV25-1 to TRBJ2-3, with D maybe TRBD1 (5 bases). V lost 1 base and J 1 base, leaving 12 bases between the germline ends. CDR1 is MGHDK, CDR2 SYGVNS, per germline. This CDR3 region has 16 residues. CDR3 bases: TGTGCCAGCAGTGAATCGACAGTCACCGGCACAGATACGCAGTATTTT. This translates into CASSESTVTGTDTQYF.

The rearrangement joins TRBV5-6 to TRBJ2-2, with 7 positions matching TRBD2. This CDR3 contains 17 residues. Germline V lookup: CDR1 SGHDT, CDR2 YYEEEE. V shed 0 bases, J shed 5 bases, and the junction held 10 bases outside the gene matches. This chain's CDR3 is CASSLGYTASGTGELFF. The CDR3 DNA reads as TGTGCCAGCAGCTTGGGATACACGGCTAGCGGAACCGGGGAGCTGTTTTTT.

This clonotype was seen many times. This rearrangement joins TRBV7-3 to TRBJ2-7, with a weak D call TRBD2 (7 bases). Germline V lookup: CDR1 SGHTA, CDR2 FQGTGA. Trimming took off 1 base at V and 2 bases at J, with 15 bases between the two ends. CDR3 size: 16 residues. The CDR3 DNA sequence: TGTGCCAGCAGCTTAAGGACGGGGGGCGCCACCTACGAGCAGTACGTC. Its protein product is CASSLRTGGATYEQYV.

This clonotype was observed at least ten times. The chain links TRBV28 to TRBJ1-1; 7 bases map to TRBD1. J was trimmed by 7 bases and V by 5 bases; bases with no gene match: 13. This CDR3 comprises 15 residues. The germline V gene has CDR1 MDHEN and CDR2 SYDVKM. The CDR3 DNA is TGTGCCAGCAGTCCAACCCTAACAGGGGCGTTTGAAGCTTTCTTT. Its protein is CASSPTLTGAFEAFF.

The V call is TRBV6-5, the J call TRBJ1-2; D gene uncertain. This CDR3 region has 13 residues. CDR1 is MNHEY and CDR2 is SVGAGI in the germline V gene. The V gene lost 3 bases and the J gene lost 3 bases, with 8 bases spanning the gap. The CDR3: CASSYGIDYGYTF. In DNA form, the CDR3 reads TGTGCCAGCAGTTATGGTATTGACTATGGCTACACCTTC.

This chain uses TRBV29-1 with TRBJ1-1; 8 bases agree with TRBD1. The CDR3 runs to 12 residues. Per germline, CDR1 SQVTM and CDR2 ANQGSEA. V was pared by 7 bases and J by 6 bases, with 7 bases of the junction left unmatched. The CDR3 reads CSAFQGAAEAFF. The CDR3 nucleotides are TGCAGCGCATTTCAGGGGGCCGCTGAAGCTTTCTTT.

Notes on this clonotype: Germline and junction disagree at one end, which may indicate a read error. V usage is TRBV7-9 and J usage is TRBJ1-1; D not certain. The CDR3 is 17 amino acids. Germline-derived CDR1 and CDR2 are SEHNR and FQNEAQ (reference sequence). The CDR3 sequence is CANSSPGVGSLNTEAFF. CDR3 DNA sequence: TGTGCCAACAGCTCACCCGGAGTCGGCAGCTTGAACACTGAAGCTTTCTTT.

The rearrangement uses TRBV20-1 and TRBJ2-1, with 8 bases matching TRBD1. Trimming cost V 0 bases and J 10 bases; bases outside gene matches: 5. Germline V lookup: CDR1 DFQATT, CDR2 SNEGSKA (reference sequence). The CDR3 loop spans 13 amino acids. The CDR3: CSARESGGLEQFF. The DNA for the CDR3 is TGCAGTGCTAGAGAGTCAGGGGGCTTGGAGCAGTTCTTC.

The chain is built from TRBV20-1 and TRBJ2-5; D not resolved. The germline V and J ends were trimmed by 3 bases and 2 bases, with 10 bases remaining between them. The germline CDR1 and CDR2 sequences are DFQATT and SNEGSKA (reference sequence). This CDR3 is 13 amino acids long. The CDR3 nucleotides read TGCAGTGCTAGTCCTGCGTTTCAAGAGACCCAGTACTTC. Residues: CSASPAFQETQYF.

This chain uses TRBV27 with TRBJ2-5, with TRBD1 identical over 9 bases. The CDR3 spans 15 residues. The germline V gene encodes CDR1 MNHEY and CDR2 SMNVEV (reference sequence). The V gene end was trimmed by 6 bases and the J gene end by 4 bases; junction bases not matched to a gene: 9. CDR3 residues: CASSPDRGIGETQYF. DNA of the CDR3: TGTGCCAGCAGCCCCGACAGGGGGATAGGAGAGACCCAGTACTTC.

A few counts support this clonotype. This chain connects TRBV6-2 or TRBV6-3 to TRBJ2-1; perhaps TRBD1 as D (6 bases). CDR3 length: 16 amino acids. CDR1 is MNHEY and CDR2 is SVGEGT in the germline V gene. The germline V and J ends were trimmed by 5 bases and 0 bases, with 14 bases remaining between them. The DNA of the CDR3 is TGTGCCAGCAGTCATGGACAGCTGAGCTCCTACAATGAGCAGTTCTTC. Translated, it gives CASSHGQLSSYNEQFF.